Sequencing of this T cell receptor (beta chain) was carried out in a study of blood T cell repertoires in COVID-19. Across the study: Acute and convalescent COVID-19 specimens originated in the United States, Italy and Spain. Nucleic acid was either cDNA or gDNA, and it came from T cells, B-cell-depleted T cells, or PBMCs.

The protocol was immunoSEQ multiplex PCR, while the TCRdb copy is restricted to in-frame clones and leaves out a portion. The table lists roughly 100,000 clones, roughly nine tenths of them singletons, with approximately 6.2% in the top ten. V shed 5 bases and J shed 8 bases, with 15 bases lying between them. Per germline, CDR1 KGHDR and CDR2 SFDVKD. This CDR3 region has 14 residues. Only one count was recorded for this clone. This clonotype originated in a human donor in a cohort sampled during active COVID-19. V usage is TRBV24-1 and J usage is TRBJ2-1, with D possibly being TRBD1 (5 bases). The specimen was peripheral blood. CDR3 residues: CATSGGAGLHEQFF. In DNA form, the CDR3 reads TGTGCCACCAGTGGTGGGGCAGGGTTGCATGAGCAGTTCTTC.